A selection of T cell receptor beta chains follows, all from one sample in a study of sequential checkpoint blockade in melanoma. Produced via immunoSEQ multiplex PCR; TCRdb's table is partial and in-frame only. This table has under 40,000 clones, 86% appearing once. The sample in question was CD8+ T cells sorted from blood (inferred from file names), obtained from a patient given nivolumab and ipilimumab in sequence. These receptors originate from a human donor with melanoma. Each CDR3 is given with its conserved first and last residue. The order of the fields is V gene, J gene, clone size, D gene, CDR3 length, CDR3 protein, CDR3 DNA. A D gene is named only where the DNA matches it firmly. Only some rows state a clone size, as once, few, many or a class for expanded clones.

>TRBV19|TRBJ2-3|once|TRBD2|16
CASSTLAGVRTDTQYF
TGTGCCAGTAGTACTTTAGCGGGAGTCCGGACAGATACGCAGTATTTT
>TRBV15|TRBJ2-7|-|TRBD2|15
CATSRGTSGSNEQYF
TGTGCCACCAGCAGAGGGACTAGCGGGAGTAACGAGCAGTACTTC
>TRBV7-9|TRBJ1-1|-|-|14
CASSWGQMGTEAFF
TGTGCCAGCAGCTGGGGACAAATGGGAACTGAAGCTTTCTTT
>TRBV6-6|TRBJ2-1|-|TRBD2|12
CAMGGGSPEQFF
TGTGCCATGGGGGGGGGTTCTCCTGAGCAGTTCTTC
>TRBV29-1|TRBJ2-7|-|-|15
CSVLGVSPALYEQYF
TGCAGCGTCCTCGGGGTGAGCCCAGCCCTTTACGAGCAGTACTTC
>TRBV19|TRBJ1-5|-|-|16
CASSILGPGSNQPQHF
TGTGCCAGTAGTATATTAGGGCCGGGAAGCAATCAGCCCCAGCATTTT
>TRBV14|TRBJ2-7|-|TRBD2|17
CASSQVRGWEGPYEQYF
TGTGCCAGCAGCCAAGTGCGCGGGTGGGAGGGTCCTTACGAGCAGTACTTC
>TRBV2|TRBJ1-1|-|-|13
CASTPGHNTEAFF
TGTGCCAGCACCCCGGGACACAACACTGAAGCTTTCTTT
>TRBV7-2|TRBJ2-3|once|TRBD2|15
CASSLVAGGADTQYF
TGTGCCAGCAGCTTAGTAGCGGGGGGGGCAGATACGCAGTATTTT
>TRBV18|TRBJ1-1|-|-|12
CASSGGGTEAFF
TGTGCCAGCTCAGGGGGGGGCACTGAAGCTTTCTTT
>TRBV4-2|TRBJ2-7|-|-|14
CASSQDNYSYEQYF
TGTGCCAGCAGCCAAGATAACTACTCCTACGAGCAGTACTTC
>TRBV10-3|TRBJ2-7|-|TRBD1|14
CAISEPGQSYEQYF
TGTGCCATCAGTGAGCCGGGACAGTCCTACGAGCAGTACTTC
>TRBV19|TRBJ1-2|-|-|13
CASSSDLTGGYTF
TGTGCCAGTAGTTCCGATTTGACCGGGGGCTACACCTTC
>TRBV21-1|TRBJ1-5|-|-|16
CASSERWGQDFRPQHF
TGTGCCAGCAGCGAGCGCTGGGGGCAGGATTTTAGGCCCCAGCATTTT
>TRBV6-5|TRBJ2-1|-|-|14
CASTEVWGRNEQFF
TGTGCCAGCACCGAGGTTTGGGGGAGGAATGAGCAGTTCTTC
>TRBV7-8|TRBJ2-3|-|TRBD1|12
CASSNRGYTQYF
TGTGCCAGCAGTAACAGGGGATATACGCAGTATTTT
>TRBV27|TRBJ2-7|once|-|14
CASSLRGNPYEQYF
TGTGCCAGCAGTTTACGCGGGAACCCCTACGAGCAGTACTTC
>TRBV10-1|TRBJ2-7|-|-|14
CASSESGQGGRQYF
TGCGCCAGCAGTGAGTCTGGGCAGGGGGGACGGCAGTACTTC
>TRBV4-1|TRBJ2-2|-|-|15
CASSHRDLLTGELFF
TGCGCCAGCAGCCATCGGGACTTGCTCACCGGGGAGCTGTTTTTT
>TRBV4-2|TRBJ2-2|-|TRBD2|15
CASSQQTSDTGELFF
TGTGCCAGCAGCCAGCAAACTAGCGACACCGGGGAGCTGTTTTTT
>TRBV4-3|TRBJ2-7|-|-|15
CASSQVLASSYEQYF
TGCGCCAGCAGCCAAGTTCTAGCGAGCTCCTACGAGCAGTACTTC
>TRBV27|TRBJ2-7|-|TRBD2|14
CASSSTAGGYEQYF
TGTGCCAGCAGTTCGACAGCGGGGGGGTACGAGCAGTACTTC
>TRBV11-2|TRBJ2-1|-|TRBD2|18
CASSPTTVAGVSYNEQFF
TGTGCCAGCAGCCCAACAACAGTAGCGGGAGTAAGCTACAATGAGCAGTTCTTC
>TRBV6-7|TRBJ2-1|-|-|17
CASSYSLRGRGSNEQFF
TGTGCCAGCAGTTACTCTCTAAGGGGGAGGGGGAGCAATGAGCAGTTCTTC
>TRBV7-2|TRBJ2-1|-|-|15
CASSLTGDYYNEQFF
TGTGCCAGCAGCTTAACGGGAGACTACTACAATGAGCAGTTCTTC
>TRBV4-2|TRBJ2-3|-|TRBD2|15
CASTSGLGITDTQYF
TGTGCCAGCACCTCGGGACTAGGAATAACAGATACGCAGTATTTT
>TRBV5-1|TRBJ2-1|-|-|12
CASSLADNEQFF
TGCGCCAGCAGCTTGGCGGACAATGAGCAGTTCTTC
>TRBV6-5|TRBJ2-1|-|-|14
CAISVLTSNNEQFF
TGTGCCATCAGTGTCCTCACTAGTAACAATGAGCAGTTCTTC